This T cell receptor beta chain was retrieved from a study of blood T cells in healthy people across ages. In the study overall: Template-switching capture recovered about one barcoded beta molecule per two T cells. Study-level findings and limits: Both higher diversity and more naive CD4+ cells marked long-lived donors when set against aged donors. The CMV status of each donor remained undetermined, and this could have confounded shifts in expanded clonotypes.

Primers used in a second PCR of roughly 6 to 12 cycles were a sample-barcoded 5' primer and a J-beta primer mix. TCRdb recomputed calls from the 5' RACE reads with MiXCR, one row per CDR3 protein. The sample records 650,000 or so distinct CDR3 sequences, 40% to 65% being singletons. J lost 4 bases, V lost 5 bases, and 15 bases had no gene match. The CDR3 has 17 residues. Looked up from germline, CDR1 is SGHAT and CDR2 is FQDESV (reference sequence). This clonotype was picked up many times. What it binds is unknown. Sequencing used blood. The chain uses TRBV11-1 and TRBJ2-3, with TRBD2 matching over 7 bases. The clonotype comes from an elderly woman in good health. The CDR3 coding sequence is TGTGCCAGCAGCCCCGCCGGGACTACCATGAGAGCAGATACGCAGTATTTT. It encodes CASSPAGTTMRADTQYF.